Sequencing of this T cell receptor beta chain was carried out in a study of blood T cell repertoires in COVID-19. Background on the study: Sources were T cells, B-cell-depleted T cells, or PBMCs; the material itself was cDNA or gDNA.

V was cut by 6 bases and J by 8 bases, with 10 bases left in between. The germline V gene encodes CDR1 SGHTA and CDR2 FQGTGA. The CDR3 has 12 amino acids. Here immunoSEQ multiplex PCR was the method, and the copy in TCRdb shows in-frame clones only, minus some. The sample holds tens of thousands of clones; around four fifths are singletons and the top ten take 5.3%. This rearrangement joins TRBV7-3 to TRBJ2-2, with D unresolved. This receptor was obtained from a middle-aged man with active COVID-19. The sequenced sample consisted of peripheral blood. CDR3 nucleotides: TGTGCCAGCAGTCCACTTGCAGGGGAGCTGTTTTTT. Encoded protein: CASSPLAGELFF.